The 29 T cell receptor beta chains listed next were all sequenced from one sample in a study of blood T cell repertoires in COVID-19. Libraries were prepared by immunoSEQ multiplex PCR; TCRdb keeps only in-frame clonotypes and omits some of them. The sample has about 94,000 clones; about nine tenths are singletons. Specimen: peripheral blood. These receptors all come from a woman of 80 years or more with acute or convalescent COVID-19.

This chain uses TRBV19 with TRBJ1-2; 8 bases match TRBD1. The CDR3 is made up of 16 amino acids. Germline lookup yields CDR1 LNHDA and CDR2 SQIVND (reference sequence). Germline trimming cut 3 bases from V and 1 base from J; bases unmatched to any gene: 7. The CDR3 DNA reads TGTGCCAGTAGTATTCTGACAGGGGCCCGTAACTATGGCTACACCTTC. Its protein product is CASSILTGARNYGYTF.

This clone was counted only a few times. This chain joins TRBV14 and TRBJ2-5, with D tentatively TRBD1 (7 bases). This CDR3 has 13 amino acids. From germline, CDR1 is SGHDN and CDR2 FVKESK. V lost 4 bases to trimming and J lost 4 bases, with 10 bases between them. CDR3 protein: CASSPQGGETQYF. The CDR3 DNA reads as TGTGCCAGCAGCCCGCAGGGGGGAGAGACCCAGTACTTC.

The chain has TRBV6-5 and TRBJ1-2; a weak D match, TRBD1 (6 bases). The ends were cut back, 5 bases at V and 8 bases at J, with 15 bases in the middle. There are 13 residues in the CDR3. Germline assignment: CDR1 MNHEY and CDR2 SVGAGI. CDR3 sequence (DNA): TGTGCCAGCAGTAAGACAGGTTCGGAGGGCTACACCTTC. This gives the protein CASSKTGSEGYTF.

V is TRBV30 and J is TRBJ1-2; 7 bases fit TRBD1. The length of the CDR3 is 11 residues. Per germline, CDR1 GTSNPN and CDR2 SVGIG (reference sequence). The ends lost 3 bases at V and 11 bases at J; junction bases unmatched: 6. Here the CDR3 DNA reads TGTGCCTGGAGCTCAGGGGGATCGTACACCTTC. Protein product: CAWSSGGSYTF.

J is TRBJ1-6 and V is TRBV6-6, with TRBD1 matching 8 bases. The CDR3 sequence is 13 residues long. Germline lookup yields CDR1 MNHNY and CDR2 SVGAGI (reference sequence). After removal of 5 bases from V and 9 bases from J, the junction contained 3 bases not matched to a gene. The CDR3, as DNA: TGTGCCAGCAGTCAGGGGGCGCCTTCACCCCTCCACTTT. The encoded protein is CASSQGAPSPLHF.

The chain uses TRBV6-4 and TRBJ2-3, with D perhaps TRBD2 (6 bases). This CDR3 has 13 residues. Trimming removed 2 bases from V and 6 bases from J, with 9 bases in between. CDR1 and CDR2 from the germline V gene are MRHNA and SNTAGT. DNA for the CDR3: TGTGCCAGCAGTGACGGGGCGGGGGATACGCAGTATTTT. This sequence encodes CASSDGAGDTQYF.

The chain combines TRBV11-2 with TRBJ2-1; 13 nucleotides agree with TRBD2. The CDR3 runs 17 residues. Germline V gene data show CDR1 as SGHAT and CDR2 as FQNNGV. V trimming: 5 bases; J trimming: 0 bases; junction bases outside the gene matches: 4. The CDR3 spells CASSPRTSGSSYNEQFF. The CDR3 DNA is TGTGCCAGCAGCCCACGGACTAGCGGGAGCTCCTACAATGAGCAGTTCTTC. Using reference TRBV11-2 and TRBJ2-1 for the parts outside the CDR3, the full variable domain is EAGVAQSPRYKIIEKRQSVAFWCNPISGHATLYWYQQILGQGPKLLIQFQNNGVVDDSQLPKDRFSAERLKGVDSTLKIQPAKLEDSAVYLCASSPRTSGSSYNEQFFGPGTRLTVL.

J is TRBJ1-4 and V is TRBV6-6; TRBD1 matches at 7 bases. J was trimmed by 5 bases and V by 5 bases; bases with no gene match: 14. Per germline, CDR1 MNHNY and CDR2 SVGAGI (reference sequence). The CDR3 covers 17 residues. Written as DNA, the CDR3 is TGTGCCAGCAGTCCGAGGACAGGATTATCTTCCAATGAAAAACTGTTTTTT. Its protein product is CASSPRTGLSSNEKLFF.

The rearrangement links TRBV9 to TRBJ1-4; tentatively, D is TRBD1 (5 bases). The ends were cut back, 3 bases at V and 6 bases at J, with 12 bases in the middle. Germline values: CDR1 SGDLS, CDR2 YYNGEE. CDR3 size: 14 residues. The CDR3 protein is CASSERLRDEKLFF. The CDR3 DNA is TGTGCCAGCAGCGAGCGACTCAGGGATGAAAAACTGTTTTTT.

The J gene is TRBJ2-7, the V gene TRBV6-5; 8 bases are shared with TRBD1. V lost 7 bases and J lost 2; bases outside the gene matches: 7. Germline V gene lookup returns CDR1 MNHEY and CDR2 SVGAGI. The CDR3 length is 14 residues. Here the CDR3 DNA reads TGTGCCAGCACCAAAAGACAGGGGACCTACGAGCAGTACTTC. Protein product: CASTKRQGTYEQYF.

The chain combines TRBV5-5 with TRBJ2-1, with 12 positions matching TRBD1. Trimming took 3 bases from V and 9 from J; bases not matched to a gene: 4. CDR1 is SGHKS, CDR2 YYEKEE, per germline (reference sequence). This CDR3 is 14 amino acids long. This chain's CDR3 is CASSSGTGGLEQFF. CDR3 nucleotide sequence: TGTGCCAGCAGCTCCGGGACAGGGGGCCTTGAGCAGTTCTTC. Looking up the rest from reference TRBV5-5 and TRBJ2-1 gives the full variable domain: DAGVTQSPTHLIKTRGQQVTLRCSPISGHKSVSWYQQVLGQGPQFIFQYYEKEERGRGNFPDRFSARQFPNYSSELNVNALLLGDSALYLCASSSGTGGLEQFFGPGTRLTVL.

The chain couples TRBV7-8 to TRBJ2-7; TRBD1 matches 7 bases. Germline CDR1 is SGHVS and CDR2 is FQNEAQ. The ends lost 0 bases at V and 2 bases at J; junction bases unmatched: 1. CDR3 length equals 14 residues. The CDR3 DNA reads TGTGCCAGCAGCTTAGCGGGACAGACCTACGAGCAGTACTTC. Protein product: CASSLAGQTYEQYF.

This chain joins TRBV6-5 and TRBJ2-7; 10 nucleotides agree with TRBD1. Looked up from germline, CDR1 is MNHEY and CDR2 is SVGAGI. J was trimmed by 2 bases and V by 6 bases; bases with no gene match: 7. The CDR3 runs 15 residues. CDR3 in DNA: TGTGCCAGCAGCCGGACAGGGGGATACGCCTACGAGCAGTACTTC. This translates into CASSRTGGYAYEQYF.

The chain carries TRBV7-9 and TRBJ2-3; TRBD2 aligns across 9 bases. Trimming cost V 2 bases and J 3 bases; bases outside gene matches: 3. Germline V gives CDR1 SEHNR, CDR2 FQNEAQ (reference sequence). The length of the CDR3 is 15 residues. CDR3 amino acids: CASSLLSGGTDTQYF. CDR3 DNA: TGTGCCAGCAGCTTACTTAGCGGGGGAACAGATACGCAGTATTTT.

V usage is TRBV6-5 and J usage is TRBJ1-2; possible D gene TRBD1, 5 bases. Looked up from germline, CDR1 is MNHEY and CDR2 is SVGAGI. The CDR3 runs to 12 residues. Trimming left V 6 bases short and J 4 bases short, with 9 bases between. The CDR3 DNA reads TGTGCCAGCAGGACAGACGGCTATGGCTACACCTTC. Amino acid sequence: CASRTDGYGYTF.

This chain links TRBV9 with TRBJ1-2; 7 bases match TRBD1. CDR1 and CDR2 (germline): SGDLS, YYNGEE. The CDR3 extends over 15 amino acids. With V trimmed by 4 bases and J by 3 bases, 9 bases remained unmatched. CDR3 sequence reads: CASSSRTQGDYGYTF. The CDR3 DNA is TGTGCCAGCAGCTCTCGGACGCAGGGGGACTATGGCTACACCTTC.

For this clone: Distinct nucleotide sequences in the sample also encode this CDR3. The rearrangement joins TRBV9 to TRBJ2-1; D is unclear. The ends were cut back, 0 bases at V and 6 bases at J, with 7 bases in the middle. CDR3 length: 13 amino acids. The germline CDR1 and CDR2 sequences are SGDLS and YYNGEE. The CDR3 region is CASSVDPGNEQFF. The DNA for the CDR3 is TGTGCCAGCAGCGTAGACCCGGGCAATGAGCAGTTCTTC.

V gene TRBV19 combines with J gene TRBJ2-7; TRBD1 matches 11 bases. The CDR3 loop spans 15 amino acids. Per the germline V gene, CDR1 is LNHDA and CDR2 is SQIVND (reference sequence). Losses at the gene ends were 1 base for V and 3 bases for J; bases not matched to a gene: 2. CDR3 DNA: TGTGCCAGTAGTATAGGGACAGGGGGCGGCTACGAGCAGTACTTC. This sequence encodes CASSIGTGGGYEQYF.

This clone was seen just once. This sequence joins TRBV7-2 and TRBJ1-2, with a tentative D call TRBD1 (6 bases). The length of the CDR3 is 13 residues. Trimming cost V 3 bases and J 11 bases, with 16 bases left between them. CDR1 and CDR2 from the germline V gene are SGHTA and FQGNSA. The CDR3 DNA sequence: TGTGCCAGCAGCTTTGCCAGGGGCGCCGAGTACACCTTC. Protein product: CASSFARGAEYTF.

The chain links TRBV6-6 to TRBJ2-1, with 11 nucleotides matching TRBD2. This CDR3 is 16 amino acids long. V was clipped by 4 bases and J by 9 bases; unmatched bases: 11. The V gene's germline CDR1 is MNHNY and CDR2 SVGAGI (reference sequence). The CDR3 nucleotides are TGTGCCAGCAGTTTGGGACTAGCGGTTCCCTCGGGTGAGCAGTTCTTC. Translated, it gives CASSLGLAVPSGEQFF.

This clone was seen a few times. The chain links TRBV15 to TRBJ2-3; D not certain. The CDR3 spans 17 residues. V lost 0 bases and J lost 1, with 14 bases in between. Germline V gene lookup returns CDR1 LNHNV and CDR2 YYDKDF (reference sequence). The CDR3 is CATSRDKPAGGTDTQYF. The CDR3 DNA reads as TGTGCCACCAGCAGAGATAAGCCGGCTGGAGGCACAGATACGCAGTATTTT.

This chain joins TRBV2 and TRBJ2-7; 7 bases match TRBD1. Germline lookup yields CDR1 SNHLY and CDR2 FYNNEI. Unmatched junction bases numbered 8, after V lost 7 bases and J lost 2 bases. The CDR3 runs 14 residues. The CDR3 reads CASNKDRQAYEQYF. The CDR3 region has the DNA TGTGCCAGCAACAAGGACAGGCAGGCCTACGAGCAGTACTTC.

This chain joins TRBV11-2 and TRBJ2-1; tentative D call: TRBD2 (8 bases). In germline, CDR1 is SGHAT, CDR2 FQNNGV. V lost 4 bases, J lost 5 bases, and 18 bases lay in between. This CDR3 comprises 16 residues. CDR3 in DNA: TGTGCCAGCAGCTCTATCGGGAGGGGGCGGGACAATGAGCAGTTCTTC. It yields the protein CASSSIGRGRDNEQFF.

The gene calls are TRBV7-8 and TRBJ1-4, with D possibly matching TRBD1 (5 bases). CDR1 and CDR2 (germline): SGHVS, FQNEAQ. The length of the CDR3 is 15 residues. Trimming removed 5 bases from V and 8 bases from J, with 18 bases in between. Written as DNA, the CDR3 is TGTGCCAGCAGCCCCGGCGGGGCCGGGGAGGAAAAACTGTTTTTT. Residues: CASSPGGAGEEKLFF. The variable domain in full, with the rest retrieved from reference TRBV7-8 and TRBJ1-4, is GAGVSQSPRYKVAKRGQDVALRCDPISGHVSLFWYQQALGQGPEFLTYFQNEAQLDKSGLPSDRFFAERPEGSVSTLKIQRTQQEDSAVYLCASSPGGAGEEKLFFGSGTQLSVL.

The gene calls are TRBV9 and TRBJ2-7; D is uncertain. Germline V gene data show CDR1 as SGDLS and CDR2 as YYNGEE. CDR3 length: 12 amino acids. Trimming took off 7 bases at V and 0 bases at J, with 8 bases between the two ends. As DNA, the CDR3 is TGTGCCAGCGGCGACAACTCCTACGAGCAGTACTTC. Encoded protein: CASGDNSYEQYF.

The rearrangement links TRBV5-1 to TRBJ2-7; 11 bases map to TRBD1. Germline CDR1 and CDR2: SGHRS and YFSETQ. The CDR3 is made up of 15 amino acids. With V trimmed by 4 bases and J by 5 bases, 8 bases remained unmatched. The CDR3 sequence is CASSTRDRGINEQYF. The CDR3 DNA reads TGCGCCAGCAGCACCCGGGACAGGGGGATCAACGAGCAGTACTTC.

As for this clone: The junction shows a germline mismatch at one end, possibly a read error. Other nucleotide sequences in the sample specify the same CDR3. This chain uses TRBV7-8 with TRBJ2-1; weak D call: TRBD2 (6 bases). The germline gives CDR1 SGHVS, CDR2 FQNEAQ. CDR3 length: 15 amino acids. CDR3 nucleotide sequence: TGTGCCAGCAGCTTGGGTAGCGGAACTTACAATGAACAGTTCTTC. Translated, it gives CASSLGSGTYNEQFF.

The rearrangement links TRBV21-1 to TRBJ2-7; the D call of TRBD2 is as the table states it, not checked on the DNA. TRBV21-1 is given as a pseudogene. The CDR3 is 15 amino acids. This chain's CDR3 is CASSNRWRSSYEQYF. In DNA form, the CDR3 reads TGTGCCAGCAGCAATAGGTGGAGGAGCTCCTACGAGCAGTACTTC.

V usage is TRBV11-2 and J usage is TRBJ2-5; a possible D gene is TRBD1 (6 bases). V was clipped by 2 bases and J by 4 bases, with 14 bases between them. The CDR3 loop spans 15 amino acids. CDR1 is SGHAT and CDR2 is FQNNGV in the germline V gene. The CDR3 DNA follows: TGTGCCAGCAGCTTAAGAGGCAGGGGATCAGAGACCCAGTACTTC. Protein product: CASSLRGRGSETQYF.